Listed below are T cell receptor beta chains from one sample, sequenced in a study of Tregs in tolerant kidney transplant recipients. The assay was immunoSEQ multiplex PCR, and TCRdb's table has in-frame clones only and misses some. The sample lists approximately 90,000 clones, roughly 93% occurring once. This sample comprised CD4+ T cells from blood (PBMCs), obtained 12 months after the transplant. The receptors here all came from a human patient who received a combined kidney and bone marrow transplant. The graft donor may have contributed some T cells. Both conserved end residues are part of each CDR3. A D gene is named only where the DNA matches it firmly. Some rows have no size entry. The others give once, few or many, or a class for an expanded clone.

length: 13
J: TRBJ2-7
V: TRBV5-6
D: .
size: .
DNA: TGTGCCAGCAGCTTGGAACGGTCCTACGAGCAGTACTTC
CDR3: CASSLERSYEQYF

length: 17
J: TRBJ2-1
V: TRBV19
D: TRBD2
size: .
DNA: TGTGCCAGTACCCGGAGTAGCGGGAGGGCCGGCTACAATGAGCAGTTCTTC
CDR3: CASTRSSGRAGYNEQFF

length: 15
J: TRBJ2-2
V: TRBV11-2
D: TRBD1
size: .
DNA: TGTGCCAGCAGCTCATGGGCAGGGGGTACCGGGGAGCTGTTTTTT
CDR3: CASSSWAGGTGELFF

length: 16
J: TRBJ2-3
V: TRBV4-2
D: TRBD2
size: .
DNA: TGTGCCAGCAGCCAAGCAGCGGGGGGGAGCACAGATACGCAGTATTTT
CDR3: CASSQAAGGSTDTQYF

length: 13
J: TRBJ1-1
V: TRBV11-2
D: .
size: .
DNA: TGTGCCAGCAGCTTTGTCATGAACACTGAAGCTTTCTTT
CDR3: CASSFVMNTEAFF

length: 16
J: TRBJ1-5
V: TRBV7-9
D: .
size: .
DNA: TGTGCCAGCAGCTTTCAGGGGACCTATAGCAATCAGCCCCAGCATTTT
CDR3: CASSFQGTYSNQPQHF

length: 12
J: TRBJ2-7
V: TRBV19
D: .
size: .
DNA: TGTGCCAGGCAAGACAGCACCTACGAGCAGTACTTC
CDR3: CARQDSTYEQYF

length: 13
J: TRBJ2-7
V: TRBV1
D: .
size: .
DNA: TGCACCAGCAGCCTATACTACAACTACGAGCAGTACTTC
CDR3: CTSSLYYNYEQYF

length: 15
J: TRBJ1-2
V: TRBV19
D: .
size: .
DNA: TGTGCCAGTAGTATAGACCTGGACTTCCCGGGGGGCTACACCTTC
CDR3: CASSIDLDFPGGYTF

length: 16
J: TRBJ1-1
V: TRBV19
D: TRBD1
size: .
DNA: TGTGCCAGTAGTATAGATAGAGACAGGGGCAACACTGAAGCTTTCTTT
CDR3: CASSIDRDRGNTEAFF

length: 14
J: TRBJ1-5
V: TRBV28
D: .
size: .
DNA: TGTGCCAGCAGATCAGGTACCTACAATCAGCCCCAGCATTTT
CDR3: CASRSGTYNQPQHF

length: 14
J: TRBJ2-7
V: TRBV5-4
D: TRBD1
size: .
DNA: TGTGCCAGCCATCGACAGGGGGGTGGTTACGAGCAGTACTTC
CDR3: CASHRQGGGYEQYF

length: 14
J: TRBJ1-2
V: TRBV7-9
D: TRBD1
size: .
DNA: TGTGCCAGCAGCTACGGACAGGCGAGCTATGGCTACACCTTC
CDR3: CASSYGQASYGYTF

length: 15
J: TRBJ2-5
V: TRBV11-3
D: TRBD1
size: .
DNA: TGTGCCAGCAGCTTAGGGGGACAGGCCCAAGAGACCCAGTACTTC
CDR3: CASSLGGQAQETQYF

length: 15
J: TRBJ2-7
V: TRBV7-2
D: TRBD2
size: .
DNA: TGTGCCAGCAGCTTAGTCCAGCGGGGTTACTACGAGCAGTACTTC
CDR3: CASSLVQRGYYEQYF

length: 13
J: TRBJ2-7
V: TRBV7-9
D: .
size: .
DNA: TGTGCCAGCAGCGTCACTAGCTCCTACGAGCAGTACTTC
CDR3: CASSVTSSYEQYF

length: 12
J: TRBJ2-7
V: TRBV5-1
D: .
size: .
DNA: TGCGCCAGCAGCTCTCCGGGTAACGAGCAGTACTTC
CDR3: CASSSPGNEQYF

length: 17
J: TRBJ1-5
V: TRBV7-8
D: .
size: .
DNA: TGTGCCAGCAGTTTCAAACTGGACAGTTATAGCAATCAGCCCCAGCATTTT
CDR3: CASSFKLDSYSNQPQHF

length: 15
J: TRBJ2-3
V: TRBV4-2
D: TRBD1
size: .
DNA: TGTGCCAGCAGCGCGGACAGGGGGCGCACAGATACGCAGTATTTT
CDR3: CASSADRGRTDTQYF

length: 14
J: TRBJ1-5
V: TRBV2
D: .
size: .
DNA: TGTGCCAGCAGTGAAGAGGGGCCGTATCAGCCCCAGCATTTT
CDR3: CASSEEGPYQPQHF

length: 17
J: TRBJ2-5
V: TRBV19
D: .
size: .
DNA: TGTGCCAGTAGTATAGGCGGCCCCGGAGTACCCCCAGAGACCCAGTACTTC
CDR3: CASSIGGPGVPPETQYF

length: 14
J: TRBJ2-7
V: TRBV5-1
D: .
size: .
DNA: TGCGCCAGCAGATTAACAGGATCTGGCTACGAGCAGTACTTC
CDR3: CASRLTGSGYEQYF

length: 17
J: TRBJ2-5
V: TRBV4-2
D: TRBD2
size: .
DNA: TGTGCCAGCAGCAGGGGACTAGCGGGCAACAACCAAGAGACCCAGTACTTC
CDR3: CASSRGLAGNNQETQYF

length: 14
J: TRBJ2-5
V: TRBV6-5
D: .
size: .
DNA: TGTGCCAGCAACCCTCAGTGGCGGTCCGAGACCCAGTACTTC
CDR3: CASNPQWRSETQYF

length: 16
J: TRBJ1-3
V: TRBV4-2
D: TRBD1
size: .
DNA: TGTGCCAGCAGCCAAGAGGGACAGCTAACTGGAAACACCATATATTTT
CDR3: CASSQEGQLTGNTIYF

length: 19
J: TRBJ2-1
V: TRBV10-3
D: TRBD2
size: once
DNA: TGTGCCATCAGTGAGTCGCGGACTAGCGGGATTAGCTCCTACAATGAGCAGTTCTTC
CDR3: CAISESRTSGISSYNEQFF

length: 14
J: TRBJ2-5
V: TRBV5-1
D: .
size: .
DNA: TGCGCCAGCAGCTTGGGGCAGGGCCTGGGGACCCAGTACTTC
CDR3: CASSLGQGLGTQYF

length: 14
J: TRBJ1-2
V: TRBV28
D: .
size: .
DNA: TGTGCCAGCAGGGTTATACAGGAAGGCTATGGCTACACCTTC
CDR3: CASRVIQEGYGYTF

length: 14
J: TRBJ2-5
V: TRBV4-1
D: TRBD2
size: .
DNA: TGCGCCAGCAGCCAAGTGTCCGGGGGGAAGACCCAGTACTTC
CDR3: CASSQVSGGKTQYF